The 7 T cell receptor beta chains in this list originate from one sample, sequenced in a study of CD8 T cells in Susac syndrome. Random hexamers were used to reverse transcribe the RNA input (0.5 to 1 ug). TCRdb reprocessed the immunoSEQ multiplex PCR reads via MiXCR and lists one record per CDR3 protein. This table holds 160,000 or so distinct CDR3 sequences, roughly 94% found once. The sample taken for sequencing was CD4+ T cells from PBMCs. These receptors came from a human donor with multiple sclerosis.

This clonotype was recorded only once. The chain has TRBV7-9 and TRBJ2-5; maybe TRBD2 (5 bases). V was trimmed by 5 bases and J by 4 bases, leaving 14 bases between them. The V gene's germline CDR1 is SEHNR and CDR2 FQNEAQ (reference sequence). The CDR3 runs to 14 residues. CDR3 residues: CASSGRTSGETQYF. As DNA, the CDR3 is TGTGCCAGCAGCGGCAGGACTTCCGGAGAGACCCAGTACTTC.

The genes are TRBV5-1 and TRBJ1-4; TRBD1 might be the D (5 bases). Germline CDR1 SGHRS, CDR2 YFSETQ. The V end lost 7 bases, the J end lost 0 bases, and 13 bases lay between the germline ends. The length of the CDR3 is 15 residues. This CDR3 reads CASRGTDPTNEKLFF. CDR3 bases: TGCGCCAGCCGGGGGACCGATCCAACTAATGAAAAACTGTTTTTT.

This CDR3 is CSARDSRLFTDTQYF. The CDR3 bases are TGCAGTGCTAGAGATTCTAGGTTATTCACAGATACGCAGTATTTT. The chain carries TRBV20-1 and TRBJ2-3; D not resolved. The CDR3 is made up of 15 amino acids. From germline, CDR1 is DFQATT and CDR2 SNEGSKA (reference sequence). Trimming removed 0 bases at V and 2 bases at J, with 12 bases between.

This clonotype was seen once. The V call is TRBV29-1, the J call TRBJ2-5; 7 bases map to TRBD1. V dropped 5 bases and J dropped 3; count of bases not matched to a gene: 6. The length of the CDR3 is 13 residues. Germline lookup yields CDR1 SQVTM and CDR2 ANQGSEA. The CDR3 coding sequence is TGCAGCGTTACCGGGACAGTGGAAGAGACCCAGTACTTC. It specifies CSVTGTVEETQYF.

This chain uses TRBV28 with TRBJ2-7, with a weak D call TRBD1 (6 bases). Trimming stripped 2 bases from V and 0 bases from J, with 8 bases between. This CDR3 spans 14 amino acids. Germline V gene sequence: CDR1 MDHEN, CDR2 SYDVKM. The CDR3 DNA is TGTGCCAGCAGTTTAGCAGGGGACTCCTACGAGCAGTACTTC. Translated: CASSLAGDSYEQYF.

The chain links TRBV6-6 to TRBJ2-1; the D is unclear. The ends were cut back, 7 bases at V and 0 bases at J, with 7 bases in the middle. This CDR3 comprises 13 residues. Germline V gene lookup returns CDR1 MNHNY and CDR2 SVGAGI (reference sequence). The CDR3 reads CASNPGSYNEQFF. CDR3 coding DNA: TGTGCCAGCAACCCTGGCTCCTACAATGAGCAGTTCTTC.

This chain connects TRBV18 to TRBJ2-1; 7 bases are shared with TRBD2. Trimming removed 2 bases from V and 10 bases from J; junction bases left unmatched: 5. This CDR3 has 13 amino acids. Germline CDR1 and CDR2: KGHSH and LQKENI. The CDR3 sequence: CASSPSAGDEQFF. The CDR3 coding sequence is TGTGCCAGCTCACCATCGGCGGGGGACGAGCAGTTCTTC. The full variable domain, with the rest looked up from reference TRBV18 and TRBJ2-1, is NAGVMQNPRHLVRRRGQEARLRCSPMKGHSHVYWYRQLPEEGLKFMVYLQKENIIDESGMPKERFSAEFPKEGPSILRIQQVVRGDSAAYFCASSPSAGDEQFFGPGTRLTVL.